This T cell receptor (beta chain) was sequenced in a study of cytomegalovirus exposure and HLA in healthy donors. CDR3 size: 14 residues. CDR1 and CDR2 (germline): SGHVS, FNYEAQ. V lost 5 bases and J lost 7; bases outside the gene matches: 5. Primers: 60 Vbeta forward and 13 Jbeta reverse. Method: immunoSEQ multiplex PCR; TCRdb's copy keeps in-frame clones and lacks some. Of tens of thousands of clones listed, approximately 82% are singletons. This receptor was obtained from a woman aged 18-30 years in good health and CMV-seronegative. The sequenced material came from PBMCs. The chain employs TRBV7-6 and TRBJ2-2, with TRBD2 identical over 9 bases. CDR3 residues: CASSTGLAFGELFF. The CDR3 DNA is TGTGCCAGCAGCACAGGACTAGCGTTCGGGGAGCTGTTTTTT.